Listed below are T cell receptor beta chains from one sample, sequenced in a study of blood T cell repertoires in COVID-19. Clones were read by immunoSEQ multiplex PCR, and TCRdb kept only the in-frame ones, dropping some. The sample yields roughly 40,000 clones, 65% to 90% seen once. Sequenced sample: peripheral blood. Receptors originate from a human donor in a cohort sampled during active COVID-19. Each CDR3 is given with its conserved first and last residue. D genes are given only for firm matches. Not every row has a clone size; where given, it reads once, few, many or a size class.

CDR3	DNA	D	V	J	size
CASSQDERGIQYF	TGTGCCAGCAGCCAAGACGAACGAGGGATTCAGTACTTC	.	TRBV3-1/TRBV3-2	TRBJ2-4	.
CASSVEPSSTDTQYF	TGTGCCAGCAGCGTAGAGCCATCTAGCACAGATACGCAGTATTTT	.	TRBV9	TRBJ2-3	.
CASSPHLGGAGTGELFF	TGCGCCAGCAGTCCCCATCTAGGGGGGGCAGGAACCGGGGAGCTGTTTTTT	.	TRBV5-1	TRBJ2-2	few
CATSRDRSGDDEQFF	TGTGCCACCAGCAGAGATCGGTCCGGAGATGATGAGCAGTTCTTC	.	TRBV15	TRBJ2-1	.
CASSLGFSGSTDTQYF	TGTGCCAGCAGCTTGGGTTTTAGCGGAAGCACAGATACGCAGTATTTT	.	TRBV11-2	TRBJ2-3	.
CASSPRSGNSPLHF	TGTGCCAGCAGCCCGAGGAGTGGGAATTCACCCCTCCACTTT	.	TRBV6-4	TRBJ1-6	.
CATSGTGTGAEKLFF	TGTGCCACCAGCGGCACCGGGACAGGGGCGGAAAAACTGTTTTTT	TRBD1	TRBV15	TRBJ1-4	.
CASSLGAGLGGYTF	TGTGCCAGCAGTTTAGGGGCAGGGCTCGGCGGCTACACCTTC	.	TRBV28	TRBJ1-2	once
CATSDRTGSNTGELFF	TGTGCCACCAGTGATAGGACAGGTTCGAACACCGGGGAGCTGTTTTTT	TRBD1	TRBV24-1	TRBJ2-2	.
CASSLGARRGYTF	TGTGCCAGCAGCTTAGGGGCCCGTCGTGGCTACACCTTC	.	TRBV7-3	TRBJ1-2	.
CASSRFGGSYEQFF	TGCGCCAGCAGCCGGTTCGGCGGGAGCTATGAGCAGTTCTTC	TRBD2	TRBV4-3	TRBJ2-1	few
CASREQGARTEAFF	TGTGCCAGCAGGGAACAGGGGGCGAGGACTGAAGCTTTCTTT	TRBD1	TRBV2	TRBJ1-1	.
CASSFGQGETQYF	TGTGCCAGCAGTTTTGGGCAGGGGGAGACCCAGTACTTC	.	TRBV12-3/TRBV12-4	TRBJ2-5	.
CASSLTGWGSETQYF	TGTGCCAGCAGCTTAACGGGATGGGGTTCGGAGACCCAGTACTTC	.	TRBV11-1	TRBJ2-5	.
CASSPQVTGELFF	TGCGCCAGCAGCCCTCAGGTCACCGGGGAGCTGTTTTTT	.	TRBV4-1	TRBJ2-2	.
CASRPGPGGRLFF	TGTGCCAGCCGTCCTGGACCCGGTGGGAGACTGTTTTTT	.	TRBV6-5	TRBJ1-4	.